This TCR beta chain originates from a study of blood T cell repertoires in COVID-19. Sequenced by immunoSEQ multiplex PCR; TCRdb stores in-frame clones only, minus some. Among roughly 410,000 clones listed, approximately 87% were seen once. This TCR was recovered from a woman aged 55-70 years with COVID-19, enrolled during active disease. The specimen sequenced was peripheral blood.

The CDR3 coding sequence is TGTGCCAGCAGTTACACAGCTAACTATGGCTACACCTTC. As protein: CASSYTANYGYTF. The chain recombines TRBV6-5 with TRBJ1-2; D not certain. In germline, CDR1 is MNHEY, CDR2 SVGAGI. Between the trimmed V and J ends, which lost 2 bases and 0 bases, there was a span of 4 bases. This CDR3 has 13 residues.